The T cell receptor (beta chain) under discussion was sequenced for a study of identical twins. Overall study findings and caveats: Cord blood beta clonotypes present at high abundance carried fewer insertions; no such pattern appeared in memory repertoires.

The CDR3 runs to 14 residues. V lost 5 bases and J 6 bases, leaving 14 bases between the germline ends. The germline V gene has CDR1 LGHNA and CDR2 YSLEER. This clonotype was recorded at least ten times. The antigen remains undetermined. The cDNA had a unique molecular identifier and a template-switch universal primer site. TCRdb re-analysed the 5' RACE reads in MiXCR, keeping a single row per CDR3 protein. This sample yields hundreds of thousands of distinct CDR3 sequences, of which 5.5% to 7.5% are seen a single time; 1.5% to 2% belongs to the top ten. The chain uses TRBV4-3 and TRBJ2-1; tentatively, D is TRBD1 (6 bases). The TCR comes from a man in his late teens or twenties in good health. Material: naive T cells sorted from blood. The CDR3 region is CASSSQGMVNEQFF. The CDR3 nucleotides read TGCGCCAGCAGCTCACAGGGAATGGTCAATGAGCAGTTCTTC.